A single sample gave rise to the 15 T cell receptor beta chains below, sequenced in a study of cytomegalovirus exposure and HLA in healthy donors. Data came from immunoSEQ multiplex PCR; TCRdb stores just in-frame clones and leaves some out. The sample contains roughly 45,000 clones, 90% to 95% of which appear only once. The material sequenced was PBMCs. The receptors derive from a woman aged 18-35 years in good health and CMV-seropositive.

The chain uses TRBV28 and TRBJ2-7, with 8 bases identical to TRBD1. Germline CDR1 is MDHEN and CDR2 is SYDVKM. The CDR3 contains 15 residues. V gave up 2 bases and J gave up 2 bases; unmatched junction bases: 5. The CDR3, as DNA: TGTGCCAGCAGTTTAGCGGCGGGACAGGCCTACGAGCAGTACTTC. Residues: CASSLAAGQAYEQYF.

The chain has TRBV7-9 and TRBJ2-7; possible D gene TRBD2, 5 bases. The CDR3 consists of 13 residues. V dropped 2 bases and J dropped 3 bases, with 8 bases sitting between them. CDR1 and CDR2 from the germline V gene are SEHNR and FQNEAQ (reference sequence). CDR3 coding DNA: TGTGCCAGCAGCTTACAACTAGACTACGAGCAGTACTTC. Protein product: CASSLQLDYEQYF.

The chain carries TRBV2 and TRBJ1-5, with D tentatively TRBD1 (6 bases). V was clipped by 9 bases and J by 11 bases, with 20 bases between them. From germline, CDR1 is SNHLY and CDR2 FYNNEI. This CDR3 contains 13 residues. CDR3 in DNA: TGTGCCAGTCAGGACAGCGGCGAATCAGCCCAGCATTTT. This gives the protein CASQDSGESAQHF. Complete variable domain (other parts from reference TRBV2 and TRBJ1-5): EPEVTQTPSHQVTQMGQEVILRCVPISNHLYFYWYRQILGQKVEFLVSFYNNEISEKSEIFDDQFSVERPDGSNFTLKIRSTKLEDSAMYFCASQDSGESAQHFGDGTRLSIL.

The J gene is TRBJ2-7, the V gene TRBV7-9; no clear D. The CDR3 sequence is 12 residues long. V dropped 2 bases and J dropped 3 bases, with 5 bases sitting between them. CDR1 is SEHNR, CDR2 FQNEAQ, per germline (reference sequence). The CDR3, as DNA: TGTGCCAGCAGCTTATCCAGCTACGAGCAGTACTTC. It specifies CASSLSSYEQYF.

This chain uses TRBV28 with TRBJ1-5, with 9 nucleotides matching TRBD1. The CDR3 totals 16 residues. CDR1 is MDHEN and CDR2 is SYDVKM in the germline V gene. V lost 4 bases and J lost 6; bases outside the gene matches: 10. The CDR3 coding sequence is TGTGCCAGCAGTTATCGGACAGGGGCGGCCAGTCAGCCCCAGCATTTT. Its translation: CASSYRTGAASQPQHF.

The V and J genes are TRBV29-1 and TRBJ2-7; weak D call: TRBD1 (5 bases). The V end lost 4 bases, the J end lost 3 bases, and 7 bases lay between the germline ends. Germline V CDR1 and CDR2: SQVTM, ANQGSEA. The CDR3 is made up of 11 amino acids. The CDR3 reads CSVGRDYEQYF. Written as DNA, the CDR3 is TGCAGCGTTGGCAGGGACTACGAGCAGTACTTC.

DNA for the CDR3: TGTGCCAGCAGAGATCCGGGACTAGCAGCCTCCTACGAGCAGTACTTC. Protein: CASRDPGLAASYEQYF. V gene TRBV2 combines with J gene TRBJ2-7; 9 nucleotides agree with TRBD2. The J segment lost 0 bases and the V segment lost 6 bases, leaving 9 bases of the junction unmatched. CDR3 length: 16 residues. Germline V gene lookup returns CDR1 SNHLY and CDR2 FYNNEI.

This sequence joins TRBV27 and TRBJ2-7, with 12 bases that match TRBD1. Losses at the gene ends were 10 bases for V and 4 bases for J; bases not matched to a gene: 11. The length of the CDR3 is 15 residues. The germline CDR1 and CDR2 sequences are MNHEY and SMNVEV (reference sequence). CDR3: CAISPGTGGWYEQYF. The CDR3 DNA is TGTGCCATCTCTCCGGGGACAGGGGGCTGGTACGAGCAGTACTTC.

V gene TRBV10-3 combines with J gene TRBJ2-7; 16 nucleotides match TRBD2. Germline V gene data show CDR1 as ENHRY and CDR2 as SYGVKD. The ends lost 5 bases at V and 4 bases at J; junction bases unmatched: 11. This CDR3 is 18 amino acids long. In DNA form, the CDR3 reads TGTGCCATCAGTAAACCGGGACTAGCGGGAGGGGACAAATACGAGCAGTACTTC. This gives the protein CAISKPGLAGGDKYEQYF.

The V call is TRBV7-3, the J call TRBJ2-3; 7 positions match TRBD1. After removal of 0 bases from V and 4 bases from J, the junction contained 7 bases not matched to a gene. Germline V gene lookup returns CDR1 SGHTA and CDR2 FQGTGA. CDR3 length: 16 amino acids. The CDR3 region is CASSLTRVTGADTQYF. The CDR3 nucleotides read TGTGCCAGCAGCTTAACAAGAGTAACAGGGGCAGATACGCAGTATTTT.

V is TRBV5-3 and J is TRBJ1-3; D gene ambiguous. TRBV5-3 carries the ORF label, with uncertain function. The CDR3 runs to 16 residues. With 8 bases removed from V and 1 base from J, the gap between germline ends came to 19 bases. The CDR3 DNA is TGTGCCAGGAGGGCTCCGGTTGAGGGTTCTGGAAACACCATATATTTT. It translates to CARRAPVEGSGNTIYF.

The chain links TRBV7-2 to TRBJ2-3; 10 bases match TRBD2. This CDR3 contains 17 residues. V lost 1 base to trimming and J lost 0 bases; unmatched junction nucleotides: 4. Per germline, CDR1 SGHTA and CDR2 FQGNSA. The CDR3: CASSLVVLAGSTDTQYF. DNA for the CDR3: TGTGCCAGCAGCTTAGTAGTACTAGCGGGAAGCACAGATACGCAGTATTTT.

The V call is TRBV27, the J call TRBJ2-1, with 8 bases aligning to TRBD2. Germline V gene sequence: CDR1 MNHEY, CDR2 SMNVEV (reference sequence). V gave up 6 bases and J gave up 9 bases; unmatched junction bases: 13. The CDR3 sequence is 15 residues long. CDR3 protein: CASSPGLVREGEQFF. The CDR3 coding sequence is TGTGCCAGCAGCCCGGGACTAGTAAGGGAAGGTGAGCAGTTCTTC.

Written as DNA, the CDR3 is TGTGCCAGCAGTACCACCCCGGGTGGAGGCAAGAACATTCAGTACTTC. Protein sequence: CASSTTPGGGKNIQYF. The chain uses TRBV27 and TRBJ2-4; TRBD2 might be the D (5 bases). Germline loops: CDR1 MNHEY, CDR2 SMNVEV (reference sequence). This CDR3 region has 16 residues. V shed 5 bases and J shed 7 bases, with 21 bases lying between them.

CDR3 protein: CASLNPTGVGQYF. The CDR3 region has the DNA TGTGCCAGCCTAAACCCGACGGGTGTTGGGCAGTACTTC. The rearrangement uses TRBV6-1 and TRBJ2-7; D not certain. V shed 8 bases and J shed 9 bases, with 20 bases lying between them. Germline loops: CDR1 MNHNS, CDR2 SASEGT. CDR3 length equals 13 residues.